This TCR beta chain stems from a study of T cell responses to AZD1222 COVID-19 vaccine listed by TCRdb under 2021. For the wider study: TCR sequencing was performed for about 250 trial participants, of whom around 200 were given two doses of AZD1222 and approximately 25 were given two doses of MenACWY control vaccine. Enrollment into the trials was organized by age into subgroups of 18-55, 56-69 and 70-plus years, and those subgroups contained around 150, 28 and 57 TCR-sequenced participants, respectively. What the research found in general, with its limitations: CD4 TCRs associated with the vaccine covered the entire spike protein, and the dominant responses were in regions 160-218 and 743-854. In the small 56-69-year group, the increase in depth fell short of significance, most likely because of low power. Participants were mostly white British and included more females than males, and it was suggested by the authors that clonal diversity may have been underestimated. Spike-specific TCR breadth and depth rose significantly after two AZD1222 doses compared with day 0 and with MenACWY recipients. Reportedly, close to half of the unique spike-specific TCRs recognized epitopes lying outside the regions that are mutated in the B.1.351 and B.1.1.7 variants. Because no samples from the day 14 peak response were available, repertoires could be characterized only after the peak T cell response. Conclusions about previously exposed vaccinees are limited because only six or seven AZD1222 recipients were SARS-CoV-2 seropositive at baseline.

The CDR3 regions of human TCRbeta chains were analyzed by immunosequencing. The authors processed their data as follows. Repertoire TCRs were checked for matches against a reference library of SARS-CoV-2-specific TCRs that had been generated using the MIRA antigen-specificity platform. Breadth was defined as the fraction of unique TCRs that were SARS-CoV-2-associated, and depth was defined as the fraction of total T cells that were SARS-CoV-2-associated. Using the MIRA data, each spike-specific TCR was mapped to the spike region that the TCR reacts to and placed in a CD4 or CD8 class. Log10-transformed breadth and depth values were compared by one-way ANOVA with Sidak's multiple comparisons tests. As stored in TCRdb, this immuneACCESS dataset retains in-frame rearrangements with V and J assigned. A fraction of the clones does not appear; measured against another copy, unresolved V genes explain less than half of the discrepancy, and the remainder lacks a known reason. V and J calls and clone size are those listed in that table; D and trimming were worked out from the DNA. A total of fewer than 150,000 clones appear in this sample, about 90% of them only once. Of the sample, 9% to 9.5% is held by the ten largest clones.

CDR1 and CDR2, per the germline V gene (reference sequence), are WNHNN and SYGVQD. The CDR3 runs 16 amino acids, cysteine and phenylalanine included. CDR3 DNA only is kept here, 48 bases in frame from base 1. V is pared back by 2 bases and J by 0 bases, with 11 bases lying between the germline termini. The sample's time point label, decoded: about 28 days (+/-7) after the second vaccine dose. Because spike-specific TCR depth and breadth did not differ between the two schedules, AZD1222 recipients who got a second dose at roughly 4 weeks were pooled with those who got a second dose at roughly 12 weeks. Vaccinee samples were obtained from the UK trials COV001 and COV002, which included a single-blind randomized controlled phase 2/3 trial of AZD1222 (ChAdOx1 nCoV-19) in healthy adults. For TCRbeta chain sequencing, PBMC samples were collected from trial participants at day 0 and at day 28 after the second dose.

Turning to this clone: Its antigen target is currently unknown. Base qualities are not provided; no much larger clone lies one nucleotide away.

The sequence was obtained from an adult who received the AZD1222 COVID-19 vaccine. Material: peripheral blood, obtained 28 days after the second AZD1222 dose. The rearrangement joined TRBV10-1 to TRBJ1-3; perhaps TRBD1 is the D gene, with 6 bases matching. The DNA sequence is TGCGCCAGCAGTGAGACCGACAGGCTCTCTGGAAACACCATATATTTT. Its protein is CASSETDRLSGNTIYF.